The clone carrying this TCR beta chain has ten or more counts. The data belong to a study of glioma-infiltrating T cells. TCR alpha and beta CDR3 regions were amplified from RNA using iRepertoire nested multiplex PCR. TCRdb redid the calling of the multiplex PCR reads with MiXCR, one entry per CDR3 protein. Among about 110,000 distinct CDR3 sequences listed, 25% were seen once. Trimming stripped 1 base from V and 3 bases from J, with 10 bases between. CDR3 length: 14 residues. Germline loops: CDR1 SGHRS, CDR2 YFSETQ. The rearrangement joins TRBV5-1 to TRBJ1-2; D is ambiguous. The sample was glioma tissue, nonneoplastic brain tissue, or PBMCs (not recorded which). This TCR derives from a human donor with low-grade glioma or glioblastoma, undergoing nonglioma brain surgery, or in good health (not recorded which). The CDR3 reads CASSLNYRDYGYTF. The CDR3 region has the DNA TGCGCCAGCAGCTTGAACTACAGAGACTATGGCTACACCTTC.